This is a list of T cell receptor beta chains from one sample in a study of beta chain features in type 1 diabetes. Libraries were prepared by immunoSEQ multiplex PCR; TCRdb keeps only in-frame clonotypes and omits some of them. The sample has nearly 350,000 clones; less than 10% are singletons. Source material: central memory CD4+ T cells from blood. These receptors were taken from a woman under 30 in good health. The CDR3 runs from the conserved cysteine through the conserved F or W. The D gene is left open where the match is weak. Rows give clone size only sometimes, using once, few, many, or a class for an expanded clone.

D: NA; J: TRBJ2-7; size: few; V: TRBV5-1; CDR3: CASSLRVSPDEQYF
D: NA; J: TRBJ2-1; size: NA; V: TRBV9; CDR3: CASSVGRTYNEQFF
D: TRBD1; J: TRBJ1-2; size: NA; V: TRBV7-8; CDR3: CASSPPGQEDYGYTF
D: TRBD1; J: TRBJ2-2; size: few; V: TRBV19; CDR3: CASSRDSDGGVGELFF
D: NA; J: TRBJ2-1; size: many; V: TRBV5-6; CDR3: CASSLVATEQFF
D: NA; J: TRBJ2-3; size: few; V: TRBV10-3; CDR3: CASCGSTDTQYF
D: NA; J: TRBJ2-3; size: NA; V: TRBV7-9; CDR3: CASSLGPTDTQYF
D: NA; J: TRBJ2-7; size: NA; V: TRBV18; CDR3: CASEPGQRYEQYF
D: TRBD2; J: TRBJ2-3; size: few; V: TRBV7-3; CDR3: CASSPRLAASTDTQYF
D: NA; J: TRBJ1-5; size: NA; V: TRBV15; CDR3: CATSREAGSNQPQHF
D: NA; J: TRBJ1-5; size: few; V: TRBV7-9; CDR3: CASSLGSGVYQPQHF
D: TRBD1; J: TRBJ2-1; size: few; V: TRBV5-1; CDR3: CASSPDRGYNEQFF
D: NA; J: TRBJ1-5; size: few; V: TRBV7-6; CDR3: CASSFQMGQPQHF
D: TRBD2; J: TRBJ2-5; size: few; V: TRBV2; CDR3: CASSEARELETQYF
D: NA; J: TRBJ2-1; size: few; V: TRBV11-3; CDR3: CASSLDDGEQFF
D: TRBD1; J: TRBJ2-7; size: NA; V: TRBV28; CDR3: CASSLPGQGSYEQYF
D: NA; J: TRBJ1-2; size: few; V: TRBV5-4; CDR3: CASSLANYGYTF
D: NA; J: TRBJ1-1; size: few; V: TRBV27; CDR3: CASNGGTKNTEAFF
D: NA; J: TRBJ2-7; size: few; V: TRBV11-1; CDR3: CASSLRAVLAGEQYF
D: NA; J: TRBJ1-1; size: NA; V: TRBV6-5; CDR3: CASSYPGRDNTEAFF
D: TRBD2; J: TRBJ2-1; size: few; V: TRBV2; CDR3: CASTGTSGSRGGKNEQFF
D: NA; J: TRBJ2-7; size: few; V: TRBV28; CDR3: CASSLSRSSSYEQYF
D: TRBD2; J: TRBJ2-7; size: few; V: TRBV29-1; CDR3: CSVDTTASGSSLTFSRYF
D: TRBD1; J: TRBJ2-1; size: few; V: TRBV6-5; CDR3: CASSYGAGQGNNEQFF
D: TRBD2; J: TRBJ2-1; size: few; V: TRBV4-2; CDR3: CASSRSGSDNEQFF
D: NA; J: TRBJ2-2; size: NA; V: TRBV28; CDR3: CASSLRIGELFF
D: NA; J: TRBJ1-4; size: NA; V: TRBV4-3; CDR3: CASSQGGKLFF
D: NA; J: TRBJ2-7; size: few; V: TRBV7-8; CDR3: CASSFGPFYEQYF
D: NA; J: TRBJ2-1; size: few; V: TRBV7-8; CDR3: CASSLRRGTYNEQFF
D: NA; J: TRBJ2-2; size: NA; V: TRBV11-1; CDR3: CASSLSGIGAGELFF
D: TRBD1; J: TRBJ1-1; size: few; V: TRBV20-1; CDR3: CSAHGTGISFF
D: NA; J: TRBJ2-1; size: few; V: TRBV7-2; CDR3: CASSPKGGASSYNEQFF
D: NA; J: TRBJ2-1; size: few; V: TRBV5-6; CDR3: CASSLGLAYNEQFF
D: TRBD2; J: TRBJ2-7; size: few; V: TRBV28; CDR3: CASSPLRTSGSQGEQYF
D: NA; J: TRBJ2-3; size: NA; V: TRBV7-3; CDR3: CASSDSNVGTQYF
D: TRBD1; J: TRBJ2-5; size: few; V: TRBV19; CDR3: CASKRGPGRQETQYF
D: TRBD1; J: TRBJ1-2; size: NA; V: TRBV6-6; CDR3: CASSPGTAHNYGYTF
D: NA; J: TRBJ1-3; size: NA; V: TRBV7-3; CDR3: CASSFGMGDGGNTIYF
D: NA; J: TRBJ1-2; size: few; V: TRBV7-2; CDR3: CASSLAFGARVYGYTF
D: NA; J: TRBJ2-2; size: once; V: TRBV6-1; CDR3: CASSENRALGMFF
D: TRBD2; J: TRBJ2-3; size: many; V: TRBV10-3; CDR3: CAISSTSGATDTQYF
D: NA; J: TRBJ2-5; size: few; V: TRBV2; CDR3: CASSWDSQETQYF
D: NA; J: TRBJ2-7; size: few; V: TRBV5-6; CDR3: CASSSALGASLPYEQYF
D: NA; J: TRBJ2-3; size: many; V: TRBV18; CDR3: CASFKGGTDTQYF
D: NA; J: TRBJ2-3; size: NA; V: TRBV10-3; CDR3: CATTPDGADTQYF
D: NA; J: TRBJ2-5; size: NA; V: TRBV7-6; CDR3: CASSLSQLGGTQYF
D: NA; J: TRBJ2-6; size: few; V: TRBV2; CDR3: CASSSLDSGANVLTF
D: TRBD2; J: TRBJ2-1; size: NA; V: TRBV5-4; CDR3: CASSLEAGGHNEQFF
D: NA; J: TRBJ1-1; size: few; V: TRBV7-6; CDR3: CASSLEGNRLNTEAFF
D: NA; J: TRBJ2-1; size: NA; V: TRBV7-9; CDR3: CASSFGGTYNEQFF
D: TRBD2; J: TRBJ2-5; size: NA; V: TRBV28; CDR3: CASNTLAGQETQYF
D: NA; J: TRBJ2-5; size: NA; V: TRBV7-2; CDR3: CASSPVWGASAETQYF
D: TRBD1; J: TRBJ1-2; size: NA; V: TRBV10-2; CDR3: CASLRQGGNYGYTF